A single sample gave rise to the 9 T cell receptor beta chains below, sequenced in a study of shared clonotypes between healthy human individuals. TCRdb's table, derived via immunoSEQ multiplex PCR, lists solely in-frame clones and lacks some. The repertoire holds about 2.5 million clones, with around 93% as singletons. Sequenced sample: naive CD4+ T cells from PBMCs. Subset of the sample: CD45RA+ positively selected. The source of these receptors is a man aged 18 to 30 in good health. Some clones in this sample may be carry-over from other donors' samples.

This clone was counted a few times. V gene TRBV2 combines with J gene TRBJ2-5, with 11 bases lining up with TRBD2. Per the germline V gene, CDR1 is SNHLY and CDR2 is FYNNEI. The V segment lost 4 bases and the J segment 5 bases; nucleotides outside the gene matches: 9. CDR3 length: 16 amino acids. The CDR3 is CASSGFSGRAQETQYF. CDR3 nucleotide sequence: TGTGCCAGCAGTGGGTTTAGCGGGAGGGCCCAGGAGACCCAGTACTTC.

The chain combines TRBV7-9 with TRBJ1-1, with D perhaps matching TRBD1 (6 bases). There are 13 residues in the CDR3. V was shortened by 2 bases and J by 6 bases, with 10 bases between the two germline ends. The germline gives CDR1 SEHNR, CDR2 FQNEAQ (reference sequence). CDR3 residues: CASSLLGGSEAFF. CDR3 in DNA: TGTGCCAGCAGCTTATTAGGGGGATCTGAAGCTTTCTTT.

V and J are TRBV10-3 and TRBJ2-5, with TRBD2 identical over 10 bases. Losses at the gene ends were 6 bases for V and 5 bases for J; bases not matched to a gene: 12. The CDR3 runs to 16 residues. Germline V gene data show CDR1 as ENHRY and CDR2 as SYGVKD. The DNA for the CDR3 is TGTGCCATCAGACCCGGCCTAGCGGGAGTGGGGGAGACCCAGTACTTC. It encodes CAIRPGLAGVGETQYF.

This clone was observed a few times. The genes are TRBV7-6 and TRBJ1-5; unclear D gene. The CDR3 spans 13 residues. Germline V CDR1 and CDR2: SGHVS, FNYEAQ. V lost 3 bases, J lost 6 bases, and 9 bases lay in between. In DNA, the CDR3 is TGTGCCAGCAGCTTTGACGGTACTCAGCCCCAGCATTTT. Its translation: CASSFDGTQPQHF.

This chain connects TRBV28 to TRBJ1-5; D unresolved. Per the germline V gene, CDR1 is MDHEN and CDR2 is SYDVKM. This CDR3 has 15 residues. V gave up 5 bases and J gave up 5 bases, with 16 bases separating them. The chain's CDR3 is CASSPGGFRHQPQHF. The CDR3 coding sequence is TGTGCCAGCAGTCCCGGTGGGTTCAGGCATCAGCCCCAGCATTTT.

The chain links TRBV7-2 to TRBJ2-5; D is tentatively TRBD1 or TRBD2 (6 bases each). Trimming took off 1 base at V and 5 bases at J, with 20 bases between the two ends. This CDR3 is 17 amino acids long. CDR1 is SGHTA and CDR2 is FQGNSA in the germline V gene. CDR3 region: CASSLGRGGPIMETQYF. CDR3 coding DNA: TGTGCCAGCAGCTTAGGGAGAGGGGGGCCCATCATGGAGACCCAGTACTTC.

V gene TRBV16 combines with J gene TRBJ2-1; possibly TRBD1 for D (5 bases). Germline CDR1 is KGHSY and CDR2 is FQNENV. The CDR3 runs to 15 residues. V was clipped by 2 bases and J by 2 bases, with 10 bases between them. CDR3 nucleotide sequence: TGTGCCAGCAGCCAAACGACAGTAACCTACAATGAGCAGTTCTTC. Protein sequence: CASSQTTVTYNEQFF.

This clone is a singleton in its sample. The rearrangement joins TRBV11-3 to TRBJ1-2, with a weak D call TRBD1 (5 bases). Germline-derived CDR1 and CDR2 are SGHNT and YENEEA. Trimming left V 1 base short and J 4 bases short, with 16 bases between. CDR3 length: 16 residues. The CDR3 coding sequence is TGTGCCAGCAGCTTAGCTCGGGCGACAGCGGGCTATGGCTACACCTTC. It specifies CASSLARATAGYGYTF.

The J gene is TRBJ2-1, the V gene TRBV27, with D perhaps TRBD2 (6 bases). Between the trimmed V and J ends, which lost 10 bases and 5 bases, there was a span of 18 bases. The CDR3 totals 14 residues. CDR1 is MNHEY, CDR2 SMNVEV, per germline (reference sequence). The CDR3 loop is CATLRLGEDNEQFF. The CDR3 coding sequence is TGTGCCACCCTAAGGTTGGGGGAGGACAATGAGCAGTTCTTC.